Each of the 5 T cell receptor beta chains below was sequenced from the same sample in a study of shared clonotypes between healthy human individuals (TCRdb year 2020). The library was generated by the immunoSEQ multiplex PCR assay. TCRdb provides this immuneACCESS table in a form limited to in-frame rearrangements. Some clones are lacking; in checked studies, under half of them reflect an unresolved V gene, and why the rest are absent is not known. The sample table holds about 1 million clones, of which about 84% were seen once. The top ten constitute more than 0.45% of the sample. Sequencing used memory CD4+ T cells from PBMCs. This sample's cell subset or site label indicates: CD45RA-negative fraction. The receptor set was obtained from a man aged 18 to 30 in good health. Some clones in this sample may be carry-over from other donors' samples.

This chain connects TRBV21-1 to TRBJ2-7; the table's D call, TRBD1, has no DNA check behind it. TRBV21-1 constitutes a pseudogene. The CDR3 has 15 amino acids. The CDR3 region has the DNA TGTGCCAGCAGCAAATGGGCCGACAGAGCCTACGAGCAGTACTTC. Its translation is CASSKWADRAYEQYF.

There are a few counts of this clone. The chain combines TRBV18 with TRBJ2-7; no reliable D call. V lost 9 bases and J lost 2, with 11 bases in between. This CDR3 has 12 amino acids. CDR1 is KGHSH and CDR2 is LQKENI in the germline V gene. The CDR3 spells CASSDGAYEQYF. The DNA of the CDR3 is TGTGCCAGTTCGGACGGAGCCTACGAGCAGTACTTC.

The chain has TRBV19 and TRBJ2-5; 7 bases align to TRBD2. Germline V gives CDR1 LNHDA, CDR2 SQIVND (reference sequence). The CDR3 is 14 residues long. V shed 2 bases, J shed 1 base, and the junction held 1 base outside the gene matches. CDR3 in DNA: TGTGCCAGTAGTATAACTAGCGTCCAAGAGACCCAGTACTTC. This translates into CASSITSVQETQYF. The full variable domain, with the rest looked up from reference TRBV19 and TRBJ2-5, is DGGITQSPKYLFRKEGQNVTLSCEQNLNHDAMYWYRQDPGQGLRLIYYSQIVNDFQKGDIAEGYSVSREKKESFPLTVTSAQKNPTAFYLCASSITSVQETQYFGPGTRLLVL.

The chain joins TRBV28 to TRBJ2-7; 11 bases map to TRBD2. V lost 5 bases, J lost 5 bases, and 11 bases stayed unmatched. CDR1 MDHEN and CDR2 SYDVKM come from the germline V gene. The CDR3 runs 16 residues. The CDR3 sequence: CASSPTGLAESDEQYF. The DNA for the CDR3 is TGTGCCAGCAGTCCGACGGGACTAGCGGAATCTGACGAGCAGTACTTC. Complete variable domain (other parts from reference TRBV28 and TRBJ2-7): DVKVTQSSRYLVKRTGEKVFLECVQDMDHENMFWYRQDPGLGLRLIYFSYDVKMKEKGDIPEGYSVSREKKERFSLILESASTNQTSMYLCASSPTGLAESDEQYFGPGTRLTVT.

This clone occurred a few times. The J gene is TRBJ2-5, the V gene TRBV7-9; 11 bases are shared with TRBD2. Germline CDR1 reads SEHNR; CDR2 reads FQNEAQ (reference sequence). This CDR3 region has 18 residues. After removal of 3 bases from V and 0 bases from J, the junction contained 9 bases not matched to a gene. CDR3 sequence: CASSFSGRAGPHQETQYF. The CDR3 region has the DNA TGTGCCAGCAGCTTTAGCGGGAGGGCCGGTCCCCACCAAGAGACCCAGTACTTC.